Listed below are T cell receptor beta chains from one sample, sequenced in a study of beta chain features in type 1 diabetes. Data came from immunoSEQ multiplex PCR; TCRdb stores just in-frame clones and leaves some out. The sample records about 230,000 clones, roughly 16% being singletons. Sequencing was performed on naive CD4+ T cells from blood. The origin of the receptors is a man aged 25-45 years with type 1 diabetes. The CDR3 runs from the conserved cysteine through the conserved F or W. A D gene is named only where the DNA matches it firmly.

cdr3_length: 11; d_call: -; v_call: TRBV20-1; j_call: TRBJ2-7; cdr3_aa: CSARESPEQYF
cdr3_length: 17; d_call: TRBD2; v_call: TRBV7-9; j_call: TRBJ2-1; cdr3_aa: CASSSGLARFPRNEQFF
cdr3_length: 15; d_call: -; v_call: TRBV5-4; j_call: TRBJ2-1; cdr3_aa: CASSTGTNSYNEQFF
cdr3_length: 12; d_call: -; v_call: TRBV6-6; j_call: TRBJ2-1; cdr3_aa: CASSYGWVEQFF
cdr3_length: 14; d_call: -; v_call: TRBV9; j_call: TRBJ2-2; cdr3_aa: CASSPRGNTGELFF
cdr3_length: 13; d_call: -; v_call: TRBV5-1; j_call: TRBJ1-1; cdr3_aa: CASSLGMNTEAFF
cdr3_length: 12; d_call: -; v_call: TRBV7-8; j_call: TRBJ2-5; cdr3_aa: CASSRILGTQYF
cdr3_length: 18; d_call: TRBD2; v_call: TRBV7-2; j_call: TRBJ2-1; cdr3_aa: CASSLVSTSGSSYNEQFF
cdr3_length: 11; d_call: -; v_call: TRBV2; j_call: TRBJ1-1; cdr3_aa: CASTGYTEAFF
cdr3_length: 12; d_call: -; v_call: TRBV29-1; j_call: TRBJ2-5; cdr3_aa: CSVGLDQETQYF
cdr3_length: 14; d_call: TRBD2; v_call: TRBV10-3; j_call: TRBJ2-3; cdr3_aa: CAIRTAGGADTQYF
cdr3_length: 14; d_call: -; v_call: TRBV7-9; j_call: TRBJ1-2; cdr3_aa: CASSFRTEDYGYTF
cdr3_length: 15; d_call: -; v_call: TRBV18; j_call: TRBJ2-1; cdr3_aa: CASSPKAESYNEQFF
cdr3_length: 13; d_call: -; v_call: TRBV7-2; j_call: TRBJ2-1; cdr3_aa: CASSTTIDNEQFF
cdr3_length: 16; d_call: TRBD1; v_call: TRBV6-6; j_call: TRBJ2-3; cdr3_aa: CASSYSGQGGGDTQYF
cdr3_length: 14; d_call: TRBD2; v_call: TRBV15; j_call: TRBJ2-1; cdr3_aa: CATSRLAGNYEQFF
cdr3_length: 11; d_call: -; v_call: TRBV5-4; j_call: TRBJ2-5; cdr3_aa: CASSLQGTQYF
cdr3_length: 12; d_call: -; v_call: TRBV9; j_call: TRBJ2-2; cdr3_aa: CASSRATGELFF
cdr3_length: 15; d_call: TRBD2; v_call: TRBV29-1; j_call: TRBJ2-1; cdr3_aa: CSVVDGTTSYNEQFF
cdr3_length: 10; d_call: -; v_call: TRBV30; j_call: TRBJ1-1; cdr3_aa: CAVGRTEAFF
cdr3_length: 13; d_call: -; v_call: TRBV7-3; j_call: TRBJ2-7; cdr3_aa: CASSHGVEYEQYF
cdr3_length: 15; d_call: TRBD2; v_call: TRBV5-1; j_call: TRBJ2-1; cdr3_aa: CASSEASGDYNEQFF
cdr3_length: 11; d_call: -; v_call: TRBV30; j_call: TRBJ2-1; cdr3_aa: CAWSPAIEQFF
cdr3_length: 13; d_call: TRBD1; v_call: TRBV5-1; j_call: TRBJ2-1; cdr3_aa: CASSLDHRGEQFF
cdr3_length: 12; d_call: -; v_call: TRBV27; j_call: TRBJ2-7; cdr3_aa: CASSPRGTGEYF
cdr3_length: 12; d_call: -; v_call: TRBV29-1; j_call: TRBJ2-3; cdr3_aa: CSVADSPDTQYF
cdr3_length: 12; d_call: -; v_call: TRBV29-1; j_call: TRBJ1-2; cdr3_aa: CSVGAAFGGYTF
cdr3_length: 15; d_call: TRBD1; v_call: TRBV7-8; j_call: TRBJ2-3; cdr3_aa: CASSLGTGNTDTQYF
cdr3_length: 14; d_call: TRBD2; v_call: TRBV30; j_call: TRBJ2-1; cdr3_aa: CAWSVWRELNEQFF
cdr3_length: 14; d_call: -; v_call: TRBV7-9; j_call: TRBJ1-3; cdr3_aa: CASSLENSGNTIYF
cdr3_length: 14; d_call: TRBD1; v_call: TRBV29-1; j_call: TRBJ2-5; cdr3_aa: CSAATGGTQETQYF
cdr3_length: 12; d_call: TRBD1; v_call: TRBV29-1; j_call: TRBJ1-2; cdr3_aa: CSVEDRIGQGAF
cdr3_length: 16; d_call: TRBD2; v_call: TRBV15; j_call: TRBJ2-1; cdr3_aa: CATSRSFGEGSGEQFF
cdr3_length: 13; d_call: -; v_call: TRBV29-1; j_call: TRBJ1-1; cdr3_aa: CSVEGRMNTEAFF
cdr3_length: 13; d_call: -; v_call: TRBV29-1; j_call: TRBJ2-1; cdr3_aa: CSVGGGWRDEQFF
cdr3_length: 14; d_call: -; v_call: TRBV14; j_call: TRBJ2-2; cdr3_aa: CASSRAENTGELFF
cdr3_length: 16; d_call: -; v_call: TRBV29-1; j_call: TRBJ2-7; cdr3_aa: CSIRTGAGRSSYEQYF
cdr3_length: 14; d_call: -; v_call: TRBV15; j_call: TRBJ1-5; cdr3_aa: CATSRPGGNQPQHF
cdr3_length: 15; d_call: -; v_call: TRBV7-2; j_call: TRBJ2-7; cdr3_aa: CASSLVGRLSYEQYF
cdr3_length: 15; d_call: TRBD1; v_call: TRBV9; j_call: TRBJ1-2; cdr3_aa: CASTNTGTVNYGYTF
cdr3_length: 13; d_call: -; v_call: TRBV28; j_call: TRBJ2-5; cdr3_aa: CASSLTPRGKAYF
cdr3_length: 13; d_call: -; v_call: TRBV7-7; j_call: TRBJ2-2; cdr3_aa: CASSFTNTGELFF
cdr3_length: 15; d_call: -; v_call: TRBV7-9; j_call: TRBJ2-3; cdr3_aa: CASSLGRHLGDTQYF
cdr3_length: 13; d_call: -; v_call: TRBV7-9; j_call: TRBJ1-4; cdr3_aa: CASSLVGYEKLFF
cdr3_length: 12; d_call: TRBD1; v_call: TRBV30; j_call: -; cdr3_aa: CARGTGSYEQYF
cdr3_length: 19; d_call: TRBD2; v_call: TRBV5-4; j_call: TRBJ2-1; cdr3_aa: CASSPPGLAGDPSYNEQFF
cdr3_length: 14; d_call: TRBD1; v_call: TRBV7-2; j_call: TRBJ1-5; cdr3_aa: CASSLGTGYQPQHF
cdr3_length: 15; d_call: -; v_call: TRBV5-1; j_call: TRBJ2-3; cdr3_aa: CASRRTGFGADTQYF
cdr3_length: 13; d_call: TRBD2; v_call: TRBV29-1; j_call: TRBJ2-3; cdr3_aa: CSVSGRSTDTQYF
cdr3_length: 12; d_call: TRBD1; v_call: TRBV5-4; j_call: TRBJ2-7; cdr3_aa: CASSPTGGRQYF
cdr3_length: 17; d_call: -; v_call: TRBV4-2; j_call: TRBJ2-1; cdr3_aa: CASSQDSSVNSYNEQFF
cdr3_length: 14; d_call: -; v_call: TRBV29-1; j_call: TRBJ1-2; cdr3_aa: CSALGAESSYGYTF